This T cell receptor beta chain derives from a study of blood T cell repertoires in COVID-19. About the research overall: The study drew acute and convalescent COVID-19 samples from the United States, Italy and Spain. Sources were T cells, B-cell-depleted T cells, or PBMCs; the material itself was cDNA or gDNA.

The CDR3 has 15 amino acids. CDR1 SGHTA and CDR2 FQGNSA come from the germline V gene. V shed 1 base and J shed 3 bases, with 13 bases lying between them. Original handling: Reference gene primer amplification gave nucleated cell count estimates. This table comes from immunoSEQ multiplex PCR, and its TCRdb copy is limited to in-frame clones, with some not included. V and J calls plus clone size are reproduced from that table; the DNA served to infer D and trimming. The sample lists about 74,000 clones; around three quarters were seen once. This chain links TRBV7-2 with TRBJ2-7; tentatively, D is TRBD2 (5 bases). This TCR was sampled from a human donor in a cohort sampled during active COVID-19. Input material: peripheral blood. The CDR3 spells CASSLEGSGLYEQYF. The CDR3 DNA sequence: TGTGCCAGCAGCTTAGAAGGAAGCGGTCTCTACGAGCAGTACTTC.